This entry features one TCR beta chain sequence. Selected positively for CCR7 and CD45RO-negative, naive CD8 cells excluded terminally differentiated effector memory CD45RA+ cells. Germline V lookup: CDR1 SGHDT, CDR2 YYEEEE. The germline V and J ends were trimmed by 4 bases and 2 bases, with 7 bases remaining between them. The CDR3 consists of 12 residues. The data stem from a study of shared clonotypes between healthy human individuals. Background on the study: Samples came from a couple of female and a few male donors aged 18 to 49. Researchers assigned three CD4 naive, three CD4 memory, two CD8 naive and one CD8 memory plate to each donor.

The table came from immunoSEQ multiplex PCR; TCRdb's copy has only in-frame clones and leaves some out. The sample consists of just over 2,000,000 clones, approximately 94% of them appearing once. This receptor was obtained from a man aged 18 to 35 in good health. The chain couples TRBV5-6 to TRBJ2-7; D possibly corresponds to TRBD1 (6 bases). Sequences were obtained from naive CD8+ T cells sorted from blood. The CDR3 here is CASSGDTYEQYF. The CDR3, as DNA: TGTGCCAGCAGCGGGGACACCTACGAGCAGTACTTC.